The 29 T cell receptor beta chains below all came from one sample that was sequenced in a study of blood T cells in healthy people across ages. For the second PCR, which ran for 7 to 11 cycles, a sample-barcoded 5' primer and a J-beta primer mix were used. Each CDR3 protein gets one entry after TCRdb re-called the 5' RACE reads with MiXCR. The sample carries about 1,400,000 distinct CDR3 sequences, around 42% recorded once. Sequenced sample: blood. The receptor set was obtained from a woman under 30 in good health.

The chain uses TRBV5-1 and TRBJ2-4, with 10 positions matching TRBD1. The J call could be wrong; TRBJ2-7 is a better fit for the DNA end. Germline assignment: CDR1 SGHRS and CDR2 YFSETQ. The CDR3 spans 15 residues. This chain's CDR3 is CASSRGTGELHEQYF. CDR3 nucleotides: TGCGCCAGCAGCAGAGGGACAGGGGAGCTGCACGAGCAGTACTTC.

This clonotype was observed many times. The chain uses TRBV12-3 or TRBV12-4 and TRBJ2-3, with no clear D. The CDR3 covers 14 residues. Trimming cost V 3 bases and J 2 bases, with 9 bases left between them. In nucleotides, the CDR3 is TGTGCCAGCAGTTTGGGCGCGGACACAGATACGCAGTATTTT. Protein: CASSLGADTDTQYF.

The V gene is TRBV20-1, the J gene TRBJ2-1, with D possibly being TRBD2 (6 bases). Trimming stripped 5 bases from V and 0 bases from J, with 14 bases between. The CDR3 covers 15 residues. Germline lookup yields CDR1 DFQATT and CDR2 SNEGSKA (reference sequence). The CDR3: CSAYSGSSSYNEQFF. The CDR3 coding sequence is TGCAGTGCTTATAGCGGCTCGAGCTCCTACAATGAGCAGTTCTTC.

J is TRBJ2-7 and V is TRBV5-6; 9 bases are a match to TRBD2. CDR1 SGHDT and CDR2 YYEEEE come from the germline V gene. The CDR3 sequence is 16 residues long. V was pared by 1 base and J by 2 bases, with 7 bases of the junction left unmatched. The CDR3 DNA reads as TGTGCCAGCAGCTTGAATTGGACTAGCGCGGCCTACGAGCAGTACTTC. Its translation: CASSLNWTSAAYEQYF.

This clonotype was seen a handful of times. V is TRBV5-1 and J is TRBJ1-6, with no clear D. The germline gives CDR1 SGHRS, CDR2 YFSETQ. V was pared by 3 bases and J by 7 bases, with 11 bases between. The CDR3 extends over 14 amino acids. The DNA of the CDR3 is TGCGCCAGCAGCTCCGGACCGACCAATTCACCCCTCCACTTT. Protein product: CASSSGPTNSPLHF.

The chain is built from TRBV7-9 and TRBJ1-2; 9 nucleotides agree with TRBD1. In germline, CDR1 is SEHNR, CDR2 FQNEAQ (reference sequence). The CDR3 spans 15 residues. With V trimmed by 3 bases and J by 6 bases, 8 bases remained unmatched. The CDR3 DNA reads as TGTGCCAGCAGCTTCGCGGACAGGGGCAGAAATGGCTACACCTTC. Residues: CASSFADRGRNGYTF.

This chain joins TRBV15 and TRBJ2-1; 9 bases fit TRBD2. V trimming: 3 bases; J trimming: 2 bases; junction bases outside the gene matches: 2. The CDR3 runs to 15 residues. In germline, CDR1 is LNHNV, CDR2 YYDKDF (reference sequence). The CDR3 region is CATSSAGGTYNEQFF. The CDR3 coding sequence is TGTGCCACCAGCAGCGCGGGGGGGACCTACAATGAGCAGTTCTTC.

The V call is TRBV11-2, the J call TRBJ2-4, with D possibly being TRBD1 (6 bases). The CDR3 sequence is 19 residues long. CDR1 and CDR2 (germline): SGHAT, FQNNGV. The V and J ends lost 4 bases and 13 bases respectively, with 35 bases between them. CDR3 protein: CASSSLFIQLTGASREQYF. The CDR3 DNA sequence: TGTGCCAGCAGCTCCCTATTTATACAACTGACAGGTGCCTCGAGGGAGCAGTACTTC.

DNA for the CDR3: TGTGCCAGCAGCCAAGGGGGAGAGGTCCAGTACTTC. Translated: CASSQGGEVQYF. The rearrangement links TRBV4-2 to TRBJ2-5, with D perhaps matching TRBD2 (5 bases). Germline lookup yields CDR1 LGHNA and CDR2 YNFKEQ. This CDR3 has 12 amino acids. Trimming shortened V by 1 base and J by 10 bases, and 10 bases separated the two germline ends.

The chain recombines TRBV4-1 with TRBJ2-2; 11 bases line up with TRBD2. Trimming cost V 8 bases and J 8 bases; bases outside gene matches: 16. This CDR3 contains 17 residues. Germline CDR1 MGHRA, CDR2 YSYEKL. CDR3 loop: CASRPGLAVISWGELFF. The CDR3 bases are TGCGCCAGCCGGCCGGGACTAGCGGTCATCTCCTGGGGGGAGCTGTTTTTT.

CDR3: CASSLAGPYEQFF. CDR3 nucleotide sequence: TGTGCCAGCAGCTTAGCGGGCCCATATGAGCAGTTCTTC. V is TRBV11-2 and J is TRBJ2-1; D is ambiguous. Trimming took 1 base from V and 8 from J, leaving 9 bases between them. The CDR3 is 13 residues long. Per germline, CDR1 SGHAT and CDR2 FQNNGV.

V usage is TRBV27 and J usage is TRBJ2-7, with D unresolved. The germline CDR1 and CDR2 sequences are MNHEY and SMNVEV (reference sequence). The CDR3 spans 14 residues. The ends were cut back, 4 bases at V and 7 bases at J, with 17 bases in the middle. CDR3 in DNA: TGTGCCAGCAGTTCCCCTTCGCCCGCGAATGAGCAGTACTTC. Translated, it gives CASSSPSPANEQYF.

The chain employs TRBV6-1 and TRBJ2-2, with 8 bases matching TRBD1. With 4 bases clipped from V and 5 bases from J, the junction kept 6 bases outside the gene matches. This CDR3 has 15 amino acids. The germline V gene has CDR1 MNHNS and CDR2 SASEGT. CDR3 residues: CASSGRTGFTGELFF. The CDR3 nucleotides are TGTGCCAGCAGTGGTCGGACAGGGTTTACCGGGGAGCTGTTTTTT.

Only a few counts were recorded for this clonotype. The V and J genes are TRBV6-5 and TRBJ2-1; D uncertain. Germline CDR1 MNHEY, CDR2 SVGAGI. CDR3 length equals 16 residues. The V end was cut by 0 bases, the J end by 5 bases, with 14 bases between. Here the CDR3 reads CASSYSQFPPNNEQFF. The CDR3 DNA reads as TGTGCCAGCAGTTACTCGCAGTTCCCTCCCAACAATGAGCAGTTCTTC.

The J gene is TRBJ2-1, the V gene TRBV9, with TRBD2 matching 11 bases. CDR3 length: 19 amino acids. Trimming took 0 bases from V and 8 from J; bases not matched to a gene: 16. Per the germline V gene, CDR1 is SGDLS and CDR2 is YYNGEE. Here the CDR3 DNA reads TGTGCCAGCAGCGTAGCACTAGCGGGGGCCCTCGACGGGGTGGATGAGCAGTTCTTC. Amino acid sequence: CASSVALAGALDGVDEQFF.

The CDR3 DNA reads as TGTGCCAGCAGTGAACGGGAGAACACTGAAGCTTTCTTT. Protein sequence: CASSERENTEAFF. This chain connects TRBV6-1 to TRBJ1-1; D not resolved. V was pared by 2 bases and J by 1 base, with 5 bases between. CDR1 MNHNS and CDR2 SASEGT come from the germline V gene. The CDR3 length is 13 residues.

The sample holds a few counts of this clonotype. The genes are TRBV6-1 and TRBJ2-1, with 8 bases fitting TRBD1. The CDR3 extends over 17 amino acids. Germline V CDR1 and CDR2: MNHNS, SASEGT. V trimming: 6 bases; J trimming: 2 bases; junction bases outside the gene matches: 12. CDR3 loop: CASRGSQGVLAYNEQFF. The CDR3 nucleotides are TGTGCCAGCAGGGGATCACAGGGGGTATTGGCCTACAATGAGCAGTTCTTC.

This clonotype was counted only a few times. The genes are TRBV9 and TRBJ2-1; D may match TRBD1 or TRBD2 (5 bases each). The CDR3 length is 17 residues. The V gene lost 3 bases and the J gene lost 5 bases, with 21 bases spanning the gap. Germline CDR1 reads SGDLS; CDR2 reads YYNGEE. The CDR3 loop reads CASSAPRAGTTNNEQFF. CDR3 sequence (DNA): TGTGCCAGCAGCGCCCCAAGAGCCGGGACCACAAACAATGAGCAGTTCTTC.

This clonotype came up a few times. V gene TRBV29-1 combines with J gene TRBJ1-1, with D possibly TRBD1 on 6 matching bases. Germline V CDR1 and CDR2: SQVTM, ANQGSEA. V lost 0 bases and J lost 8, with 10 bases in between. The CDR3 extends over 12 amino acids. The CDR3 protein is CSVEERTVEAFF. DNA for the CDR3: TGCAGCGTTGAAGAACGGACAGTGGAAGCTTTCTTT.

This chain links TRBV12-3 or TRBV12-4 with TRBJ2-7, with TRBD2 matching 12 bases. After removal of 4 bases from V and 4 bases from J, the junction contained 8 bases not matched to a gene. The CDR3 is made up of 16 amino acids. CDR3 residues: CASSSQWLAGGYEQYF. The CDR3, as DNA: TGTGCCAGCAGTTCCCAATGGCTAGCGGGGGGGTACGAGCAGTACTTC.

The CDR3 nucleotides read TGTGCCACCTGGACCACGAGAGATACGCAGTATTTT. Its protein is CATWTTRDTQYF. This chain uses TRBV6-5 with TRBJ2-3, with no clear D. Trimming stripped 10 bases from V and 5 bases from J, with 13 bases between. CDR1 is MNHEY and CDR2 is SVGAGI in the germline V gene. There are 12 residues in the CDR3.

The J gene is TRBJ2-7, the V gene TRBV20-1, with D unresolved. V dropped 5 bases and J dropped 1 base, with 15 bases sitting between them. The CDR3 extends over 14 amino acids. The V gene's germline CDR1 is DFQATT and CDR2 SNEGSKA (reference sequence). CDR3 nucleotide sequence: TGCAGTGCTTTAAGGGCGCAGGTATCCTACGAGCAGTACTTC. It specifies CSALRAQVSYEQYF.

The gene calls are TRBV6-1 and TRBJ2-3; the D gene is possibly TRBD2 (5 bases). Trimming took 2 bases from V and 1 from J, leaving 10 bases between them. The germline gives CDR1 MNHNS, CDR2 SASEGT. This CDR3 spans 15 amino acids. The CDR3 DNA is TGTGCCAGCAGTGAAATCGGTAGCGGCACAGATACGCAGTATTTT. Encoded protein: CASSEIGSGTDTQYF.

The gene calls are TRBV11-2 and TRBJ2-2; a weak D match, TRBD1 (5 bases). The V end was cut by 1 base, the J end by 3 bases, with 9 bases between. This CDR3 is 15 amino acids long. The germline V gene encodes CDR1 SGHAT and CDR2 FQNNGV. The CDR3 bases are TGTGCCAGCAGCTTAGCGGTAGGGGACACCGGGGAGCTGTTTTTT. It specifies CASSLAVGDTGELFF. The entire variable domain, with the rest obtained from reference TRBV11-2 and TRBJ2-2, is as follows: EAGVAQSPRYKIIEKRQSVAFWCNPISGHATLYWYQQILGQGPKLLIQFQNNGVVDDSQLPKDRFSAERLKGVDSTLKIQPAKLEDSAVYLCASSLAVGDTGELFFGEGSRLTVL.

This clonotype was seen at least ten times. The V gene is TRBV12-3 or TRBV12-4, the J gene TRBJ2-1; 9 bases agree with TRBD2. Trimming cost V 1 base and J 2 bases; bases outside gene matches: 18. CDR3 length equals 21 residues. The CDR3 DNA reads as TGTGCCAGCAGTTTAGAAGGCAGCCTGTCACTTAGCGGGGGACCCTACAATGAGCAGTTCTTC. It is translated as CASSLEGSLSLSGGPYNEQFF.

This clonotype was observed at least ten times. The chain couples TRBV12-3 or TRBV12-4 to TRBJ1-3, with 9 bases lining up with TRBD1. This CDR3 contains 17 residues. J was trimmed by 4 bases and V by 2 bases; bases with no gene match: 9. The DNA for the CDR3 is TGTGCCAGCAGTTTAAGTCCGTGGGACAGGGCGGGAAACACCATATATTTT. This sequence encodes CASSLSPWDRAGNTIYF.

The J gene is TRBJ2-3, the V gene TRBV27; 8 bases fit TRBD1. CDR1 and CDR2 (germline): MNHEY, SMNVEV (reference sequence). J lost 4 bases, V lost 7 bases, and 10 bases had no gene match. The CDR3 loop spans 15 amino acids. CDR3 nucleotide sequence: TGTGCCAGCAAAACGCCGAGACAGGGGTCAGATACGCAGTATTTT. This translates into CASKTPRQGSDTQYF.

As regards this clonotype: One end of the junction is discordant with germline, which a read error may explain. The chain recombines TRBV6-5 with TRBJ2-1, with TRBD2 identical over 12 bases. The length of the CDR3 is 14 residues. From germline, CDR1 is MNHEY and CDR2 SVGAGI. CDR3 bases: TGTACCAGCAGCCGACTAGCGGGAGCGGATGAGCAGTTCTTC. Its translation: CTSSRLAGADEQFF.

The CDR3 bases are TGTGCCAGCAGTGTAGGAGGGGGCTCGAGGTATCGCAATCAGCCCCAGCATTTT. This translates into CASSVGGGSRYRNQPQHF. The V call is TRBV2, the J call TRBJ1-5; TRBD1 agrees at 7 bases. J was trimmed by 2 bases and V by 4 bases; bases with no gene match: 14. The CDR3 runs to 18 residues. The germline V gene has CDR1 SNHLY and CDR2 FYNNEI.